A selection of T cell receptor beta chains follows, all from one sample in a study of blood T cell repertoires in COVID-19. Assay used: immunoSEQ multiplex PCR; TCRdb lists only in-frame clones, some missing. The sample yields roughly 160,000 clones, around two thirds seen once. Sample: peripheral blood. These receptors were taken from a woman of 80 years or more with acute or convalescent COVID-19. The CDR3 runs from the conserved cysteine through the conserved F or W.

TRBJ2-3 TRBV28 CASSSDGLGGRADTQYF
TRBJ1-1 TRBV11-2 CASTLDSNTEAFF
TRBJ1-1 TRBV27 CASSAYRDTEAFF
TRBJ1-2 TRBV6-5 CASTPASGYGYTF
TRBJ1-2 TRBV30 CAWSVGQTPANYGYTF
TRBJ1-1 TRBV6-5 CASTQAIGDTEAFF
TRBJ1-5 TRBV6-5 CASSYSGGYQPQHF
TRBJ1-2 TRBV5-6 CASRKTGRANYGYTF
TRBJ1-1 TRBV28 CASSFVQGPEAFF
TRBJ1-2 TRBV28 CSLPNRDRKNYGYTF
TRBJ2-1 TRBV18 CASSPRRGEEQFF
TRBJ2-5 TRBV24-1 CATSDPSGDQETQYF
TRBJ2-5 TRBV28 CASSLNRVASGRGLGETQYF
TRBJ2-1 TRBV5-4 CASSLEGTGDNEQFF
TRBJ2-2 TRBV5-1 CASSSIVTGGTGELFF
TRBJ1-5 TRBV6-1 CASSEGAGVFNQPQHF
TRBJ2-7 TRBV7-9 CASSWGDRTYEQYF
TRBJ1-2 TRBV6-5 CASSYRLDRLYYGYTF
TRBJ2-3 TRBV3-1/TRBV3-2 CASSHTSGTTDTQYF
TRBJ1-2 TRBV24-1 CATQPAGGYGYTF
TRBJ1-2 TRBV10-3 CAISGDSGYGYTF
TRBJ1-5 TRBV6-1 CATGTGGNQPQHF
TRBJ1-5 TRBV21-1 CASSNDPTGDF
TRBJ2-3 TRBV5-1 CASSLVAGLTDTQYF
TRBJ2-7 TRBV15 CATSRELGGYEQYF
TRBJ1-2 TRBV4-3 CASSQAGAGFNYGYTF
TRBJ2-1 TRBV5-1 CASSLMTISTKYNEQFF
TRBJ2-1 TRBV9 CASSFSGTLNEQFF
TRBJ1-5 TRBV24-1 CATSDTNQPQHF
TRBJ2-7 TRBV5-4 CASSLVGGLSYEQYF
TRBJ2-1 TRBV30 CAWTPGGGPYNEQFF
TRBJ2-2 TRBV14 CASSQDQAQRQGVRGTGELFF
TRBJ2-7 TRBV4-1 CASSQVAGSYYEQYF
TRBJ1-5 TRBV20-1 CSASVHYSNQPQHF
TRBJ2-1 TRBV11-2 CASSLDHNGRSYNEQFF
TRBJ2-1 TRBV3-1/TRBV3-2 CASSQDSSFPHNEQFF
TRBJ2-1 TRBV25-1 CASSDNNNEQFF
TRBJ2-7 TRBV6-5 CASSRPSGKSDEQYF
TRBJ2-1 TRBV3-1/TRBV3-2 CASSQGGPKGGGLDEQFF
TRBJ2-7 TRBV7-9 CASSPSGYEQYF
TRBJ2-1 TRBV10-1 CASSESTGPGNEQFF
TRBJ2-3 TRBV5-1 CASSLGWGEDTQYF
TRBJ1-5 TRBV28 CASSFRGEEQPQHF
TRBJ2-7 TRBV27 CASKLSGTAYEQYF
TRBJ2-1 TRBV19 CASTLQPYGKDEQFF
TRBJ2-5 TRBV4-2 CASSQAQGQQETQYF
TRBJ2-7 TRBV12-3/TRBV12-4 CATRGQGHYEQYF
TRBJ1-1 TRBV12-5 CASGLNTGGRTEAFF
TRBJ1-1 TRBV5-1 CASSSPSPGSTEAFF
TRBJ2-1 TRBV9 CASSPSLEGNEQFF
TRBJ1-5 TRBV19 CASMVRGNQPQHF
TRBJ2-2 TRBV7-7 CASSVERGLTGELFF
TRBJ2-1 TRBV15 CATSREQGAGNEQFF
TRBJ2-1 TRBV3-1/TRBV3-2 CASSPWTSVQFF
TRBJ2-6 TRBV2 CASSVLDSGANVLTF